Presented here are 26 T cell receptor beta chains from one specimen sequenced in a study of response to subunit inactivated influenza vaccine. TCRdb itself ran the RT-PCR reads through MiXCR, one entry per CDR3 protein. The repertoire has more than 700,000 distinct CDR3 sequences, less than 25% of them found once; the top ten carry about a tenth. Specimen: PBMCs from blood, collected about 5 days after vaccination. The receptors were gathered from a man aged 45-60 years who received an inactivated influenza vaccine.

This clonotype was seen more than once but under ten times. The chain couples TRBV19 to TRBJ1-1, with a weak D call TRBD1 (6 bases). CDR1 and CDR2 (germline): LNHDA, SQIVND (reference sequence). The CDR3 is 13 residues long. V lost 7 bases and J lost 8, with 17 bases in between. Here the CDR3 reads CASTRGRPEEAFF. In DNA form, the CDR3 reads TGTGCCAGTACCAGGGGACGTCCGGAGGAAGCTTTCTTT.

The rearrangement uses TRBV28 and TRBJ1-3; possible D gene TRBD1, 5 bases. Germline CDR1 and CDR2: MDHEN and SYDVKM. Trimming pared 7 bases from V and 3 bases from J, leaving 13 bases between. The CDR3 has 14 amino acids. The CDR3 here is CASNRGTDGNTIYF. In DNA form, the CDR3 reads TGTGCCAGCAACCGAGGGACGGATGGAAACACCATATATTTT. Variable domain in full (rest from reference TRBV28 and TRBJ1-3): DVKVTQSSRYLVKRTGEKVFLECVQDMDHENMFWYRQDPGLGLRLIYFSYDVKMKEKGDIPEGYSVSREKKERFSLILESASTNQTSMYLCASNRGTDGNTIYFGEGSWLTVV.

This clonotype was seen a few times. The gene calls are TRBV15 and TRBJ2-5; 8 bases agree with TRBD1. With V trimmed by 4 bases and J by 4 bases, 8 bases remained unmatched. The CDR3 totals 15 residues. Germline-derived CDR1 and CDR2 are LNHNV and YYDKDF (reference sequence). CDR3 bases: TGTGCCACCAGCACCCGGACAGGGTCCGGAGAGACCCAGTACTTC. This encodes CATSTRTGSGETQYF.

This clonotype was picked up many times. The CDR3 region has the DNA TGCAGTGCTACCCCCCCACTAGCGGGGGGGCATGGTCTTGGCGAGCAGTACTTC. Translation: CSATPPLAGGHGLGEQYF. The chain recombines TRBV20-1 with TRBJ2-7, with 13 bases lining up with TRBD2. CDR1 and CDR2 (germline): DFQATT, SNEGSKA (reference sequence). Trimming cost V 4 bases and J 6 bases; bases outside gene matches: 18. The CDR3 sequence is 18 residues long.

The gene calls are TRBV5-1 and TRBJ2-3; 8 bases agree with TRBD1. The V and J ends lost 4 bases and 1 base, in that order; junction bases with no gene match: 8. The CDR3 spans 16 residues. CDR1 and CDR2 from the germline V gene are SGHRS and YFSETQ. The CDR3 DNA follows: TGCGCCAGCAGCGAAAACACAGGGGGAGGCACAGATACGCAGTATTTT. As protein: CASSENTGGGTDTQYF.

The rearrangement links TRBV29-1 to TRBJ2-3, with 10 bases that match TRBD2. Germline CDR1 is SQVTM and CDR2 is ANQGSEA. The CDR3 sequence is 13 residues long. V lost 6 bases and J lost 4; bases outside the gene matches: 4. This CDR3 reads CSVGLAQADTQYF. CDR3 bases: TGCAGCGTGGGACTAGCGCAAGCAGATACGCAGTATTTT.

This clonotype was observed a handful of times. The chain carries TRBV10-3 and TRBJ2-1; 12 bases match TRBD1. CDR3 length: 16 residues. J lost 3 bases, V lost 6 bases, and 6 bases had no gene match. The germline gives CDR1 ENHRY, CDR2 SYGVKD. CDR3 coding DNA: TGTGCCATCAGGGGACAGGGGGCTCTACTCTACAATGAGCAGTTCTTC. Its translation is CAIRGQGALLYNEQFF.

This clonotype has only a few counts. V is TRBV10-3 and J is TRBJ2-5, with no clear D. The length of the CDR3 is 13 residues. The V end was cut by 2 bases, the J end by 2 bases, with 6 bases between. Germline lookup yields CDR1 ENHRY and CDR2 SYGVKD. The CDR3 DNA follows: TGTGCCATCAGTGAGATCGCACAAGAGACCCAGTACTTC. It specifies CAISEIAQETQYF.

The chain carries TRBV5-1 and TRBJ2-1; either TRBD1 or TRBD2 may supply D (5 bases each). V was trimmed by 4 bases and J by 4 bases, leaving 12 bases between them. Per germline, CDR1 SGHRS and CDR2 YFSETQ. CDR3 length: 14 amino acids. Written as DNA, the CDR3 is TGCGCCAGCAGCCCGGGGACCAATTACAATGAGCAGTTCTTC. It codes for CASSPGTNYNEQFF.

The V gene is TRBV11-1, the J gene TRBJ2-1; D is perhaps TRBD2 (5 bases). Germline-derived CDR1 and CDR2 are SGHAT and FQDESV (reference sequence). There are 18 residues in the CDR3. The germline V and J ends were trimmed by 2 bases and 4 bases, with 21 bases remaining between them. CDR3 bases: TGTGCCAGCAGCTTACTGGTCAGCTTTGAACGAGGGTACAATGAGCAGTTCTTC. It is translated as CASSLLVSFERGYNEQFF.

This clonotype appeared a few times. V and J are TRBV14 and TRBJ2-5; a weak D match, TRBD1 (5 bases). Per the germline V gene, CDR1 is SGHDN and CDR2 is FVKESK. The length of the CDR3 is 16 residues. V lost 1 base and J lost 1, with 13 bases in between. This chain's CDR3 is CASSQGSGRGQETQYF. The CDR3 DNA is TGTGCCAGCAGCCAAGGGTCCGGTAGGGGCCAAGAGACCCAGTACTTC. Looking up the rest from reference TRBV14 and TRBJ2-5 gives the full variable domain: EAGVTQFPSHSVIEKGQTVTLRCDPISGHDNLYWYRRVMGKEIKFLLHFVKESKQDESGMPNNRFLAERTGGTYSTLKVQPAELEDSGVYFCASSQGSGRGQETQYFGPGTRLLVL.

This chain's CDR3 is CASSQVGGVGTEAFF. CDR3 sequence (DNA): TGTGCCAGCAGCCAAGTTGGAGGGGTGGGCACTGAAGCTTTCTTT. V usage is TRBV3-1 and J usage is TRBJ1-1; D perhaps matches TRBD1 (5 bases). The length of the CDR3 is 15 residues. Germline assignment: CDR1 LGHDT and CDR2 YNNKEL (reference sequence). The V gene lost 1 base and the J gene lost 4 bases, with 13 bases spanning the gap.

CDR3 coding DNA: TGTGCCATCAGTGAGACTAAGACTAGCGGGAACGAGCAGTACTTC. Amino acids: CAISETKTSGNEQYF. The chain employs TRBV10-3 and TRBJ2-7; 11 positions match TRBD2. V shed 2 bases and J 5 bases; nucleotides not matched to a gene: 5. CDR3 length equals 15 residues. From germline, CDR1 is ENHRY and CDR2 SYGVKD.

This clonotype was recorded a few times. The gene calls are TRBV12-3 or TRBV12-4 and TRBJ2-4, with TRBD2 as a possible D gene (6 bases). The CDR3 is made up of 14 amino acids. V dropped 5 bases and J dropped 1 base, with 9 bases sitting between them. CDR3 sequence: CASSPSGAKNIQYF. The CDR3 coding sequence is TGTGCCAGCAGTCCGAGCGGGGCCAAAAACATTCAGTACTTC.

The sample holds a few counts of this clonotype. The V and J genes are TRBV5-5 and TRBJ2-7, with TRBD1 identical over 7 bases. CDR1 and CDR2 from the germline V gene are SGHKS and YYEKEE (reference sequence). V lost 4 bases and J lost 0; bases outside the gene matches: 7. There are 15 residues in the CDR3. The CDR3 region is CASSHGRDSSYEQYF. CDR3 nucleotide sequence: TGTGCCAGCAGCCACGGACGGGACAGCTCCTACGAGCAGTACTTC.

The sample holds a few counts of this clonotype. The rearrangement joins TRBV28 to TRBJ2-3; no reliable D call. V was shortened by 3 bases and J by 2 bases, with 12 bases between the two germline ends. The germline gives CDR1 MDHEN, CDR2 SYDVKM. CDR3 size: 15 residues. CDR3 loop: CASSFTQQPTDTQYF. The CDR3 DNA is TGTGCCAGCAGTTTCACCCAGCAGCCCACAGATACGCAGTATTTT.

This clonotype was seen a few times. CDR3 residues: CASGGAFLTDTQYF. CDR3 DNA: TGTGCCAGCGGGGGGGCCTTTTTGACAGATACGCAGTATTTT. V usage is TRBV7-8 and J usage is TRBJ2-3, with TRBD2 as a possible D gene (7 bases). The ends were cut back, 8 bases at V and 3 bases at J, with 15 bases in the middle. There are 14 residues in the CDR3. CDR1 and CDR2 from the germline V gene are SGHVS and FQNEAQ.

V and J are TRBV28 and TRBJ2-4, with 7 bases that match TRBD1. The trim removed 6 bases at V and 0 bases at J, leaving 8 bases unmatched. The length of the CDR3 is 16 residues. Germline lookup yields CDR1 MDHEN and CDR2 SYDVKM. CDR3 amino acids: CASRAPGTAAKNIQYF. The CDR3 nucleotides are TGTGCCAGCAGAGCCCCCGGGACAGCAGCCAAAAACATTCAGTACTTC.

This clonotype has more than one count but fewer than ten. V is TRBV7-9 and J is TRBJ1-2, with 8 nucleotides matching TRBD1. Germline trimming cut 5 bases from V and 2 bases from J; bases unmatched to any gene: 7. The length of the CDR3 is 15 residues. CDR1 and CDR2 (germline): SEHNR, FQNEAQ (reference sequence). CDR3 sequence reads: CASSRGPGGNYGYTF. The CDR3 DNA reads as TGTGCCAGCAGCCGAGGGCCAGGGGGCAACTATGGCTACACCTTC. The full variable domain, with the rest looked up from reference TRBV7-9 and TRBJ1-2, is DTGVSQNPRHKITKRGQNVTFRCDPISEHNRLYWYRQTLGQGPEFLTYFQNEAQLEKSRLLSDRFSAERPKGSFSTLEIQRTEQGDSAMYLCASSRGPGGNYGYTFGSGTRLTVV.

The chain combines TRBV12-3 or TRBV12-4 with TRBJ1-3, with D possibly TRBD1 on 5 matching bases. This CDR3 contains 15 residues. V lost 3 bases, J lost 1 base, and 10 bases lay in between. The CDR3 is CASSLTGTSGNTIYF. CDR3 bases: TGTGCCAGCAGTTTGACCGGGACGTCTGGAAACACCATATATTTT.

The chain has TRBV5-1 and TRBJ2-5, with 8 bases fitting TRBD1. Germline CDR1 reads SGHRS; CDR2 reads YFSETQ. The CDR3 loop spans 15 amino acids. Trimming at V came to 5 bases and at J to 5 bases, leaving 11 bases not matched to a gene. The CDR3 DNA sequence: TGCGCCAGCAGATACGGATCAGACAGGGGCGAGACCCAGTACTTC. Translating it yields CASRYGSDRGETQYF.

The chain combines TRBV7-8 with TRBJ2-1; 9 positions agree with TRBD2. The V gene's germline CDR1 is SGHVS and CDR2 FQNEAQ. This CDR3 region has 19 residues. V dropped 2 bases and J dropped 1; count of bases not matched to a gene: 12. The CDR3, as DNA: TGTGCCAGCAGCTTAAGACTAGCGGCCGATGGTCTTTCCTACAATGAGCAGTTCTTC. It codes for CASSLRLAADGLSYNEQFF.

This clonotype was recorded once. This sequence joins TRBV30 and TRBJ2-2; D could derive from TRBD1 or TRBD2 (5 bases each). The CDR3 is 15 residues long. The V gene lost 0 bases and the J gene lost 3 bases, with 11 bases spanning the gap. Looked up from germline, CDR1 is GTSNPN and CDR2 is SVGIG (reference sequence). The CDR3 spells CAWSVGAVHTGELFF. The CDR3, as DNA: TGTGCCTGGAGTGTCGGGGCAGTGCACACCGGGGAGCTGTTTTTT.

This clonotype was observed a handful of times. This rearrangement joins TRBV12-3 or TRBV12-4 to TRBJ1-1; D is perhaps TRBD1 (5 bases). The CDR3 spans 14 residues. Trimming took 3 bases from V and 0 from J, leaving 8 bases between them. In DNA, the CDR3 is TGTGCCAGCAGTTTTCAGGGCGTGAACACTGAAGCTTTCTTT. This gives the protein CASSFQGVNTEAFF.

The rearrangement uses TRBV20-1 and TRBJ2-1; tentatively, D is TRBD1 (6 bases). V lost 5 bases, J lost 4 bases, and 18 bases lay in between. From germline, CDR1 is DFQATT and CDR2 SNEGSKA (reference sequence). This CDR3 is 15 amino acids long. This CDR3 reads CSAPQTGLTYNEQFF. In DNA, the CDR3 is TGCAGTGCTCCCCAGACAGGCCTAACGTACAATGAGCAGTTCTTC.

V gene TRBV20-1 combines with J gene TRBJ1-5, with TRBD1 identical over 8 bases. The trim removed 2 bases at V and 3 bases at J, leaving 12 bases unmatched. CDR1 is DFQATT, CDR2 SNEGSKA, per germline (reference sequence). The CDR3 is 17 residues long. CDR3 sequence (DNA): TGCAGTGCTAGAAAGGGACAGGCGGTGTTTAACAATCAGCCCCAGCATTTT. It encodes CSARKGQAVFNNQPQHF.